This TCR beta chain was observed in a study of blood T cell repertoires in COVID-19. CDR3 length equals 15 residues. V was trimmed by 7 bases and J by 8 bases, leaving 23 bases between them. CDR1 and CDR2 from the germline V gene are LGHNA and YNFKEQ. Assay used: immunoSEQ multiplex PCR; TCRdb lists only in-frame clones, some missing. The sample comprises about 65,000 clones, 75% to 85% of which are singletons, and 15% rests with the top ten. This clone showed up just once. The TCR sequence derives from a man older than 75 with acute or convalescent COVID-19. The chain is built from TRBV4-2 and TRBJ1-2; no clear D. The source material was peripheral blood. CDR3: CASTLAIWGGGGYTF. The DNA for the CDR3 is TGTGCCAGCACCCTCGCGATTTGGGGAGGCGGGGGCTACACCTTC.